Each of the 25 T cell receptor beta chains below was sequenced from the same sample in a study of T cells in Graves' hyperthyroidism and ophthalmopathy. RNA transcripts provided the source from which TCR beta CDR3 regions were amplified. First-round RT-PCR of the TCR CDR3 relied on the HTBI primer set. TCRdb re-analysed the multiplex PCR reads in MiXCR, keeping a single row per CDR3 protein. The sample includes approximately 870,000 distinct CDR3 sequences, around 39% of them seen just once. The sample was blood. Receptors were obtained from a man aged 18 to 29 with Graves' hyperthyroidism.

In regard to this clonotype: A much larger clone differs from this one at a single base, so this may be a read error. The CDR3 loop is CASSLGARDGYTF. The CDR3, as DNA: TGTGCCAGCAGCTTAGGGGCAAGGGATGGCTACACCTTC. J is TRBJ1-2 and V is TRBV6-6, with a tentative D call TRBD1 (5 bases). CDR1 MNHNY and CDR2 SVGAGI come from the germline V gene (reference sequence). Trimming took off 6 bases at V and 6 bases at J, with 14 bases between the two ends. The CDR3 length is 13 residues.

This clonotype showed up just a few times. The genes are TRBV7-9 and TRBJ2-2, with D tentatively TRBD2 (6 bases). In germline, CDR1 is SEHNR, CDR2 FQNEAQ (reference sequence). V lost 3 bases, J lost 5 bases, and 19 bases lay in between. The CDR3 runs to 17 residues. The CDR3 DNA reads as TGTGCCAGCAGCTTCTCCAGGGACTCTAAGGGGACCGGGGAGCTGTTTTTT. It yields the protein CASSFSRDSKGTGELFF.

In the case of this clonotype: This may be a read error, as it is one base from a much larger clone. The rearrangement uses TRBV19 and TRBJ1-1; D is unresolved. This CDR3 spans 14 amino acids. The germline V gene has CDR1 LNHDA and CDR2 SQIVND (reference sequence). The CDR3 DNA sequence: TGTGCCAGTAGTATTGGAGGGTTAAACACTGGAGCTTTCTTT. Its translation: CASSIGGLNTGAFF.

The chain combines TRBV2 with TRBJ2-7; 7 bases align to TRBD1. CDR3 length: 14 amino acids. CDR1 and CDR2 (germline): SNHLY, FYNNEI. J was trimmed by 4 bases and V by 6 bases; bases with no gene match: 9. The CDR3 DNA is TGTGCCAGCAGGGATCTCGACAGGGTTTACGAGCAGTACTTC. Amino acid sequence: CASRDLDRVYEQYF.

Many counts were recorded for this clonotype. V usage is TRBV7-2 and J usage is TRBJ2-7, with D possibly TRBD1 on 6 matching bases. CDR1 SGHTA and CDR2 FQGNSA come from the germline V gene. Trimming removed 6 bases at V and 6 bases at J, with 18 bases between. CDR3 length: 14 amino acids. CDR3 sequence (DNA): TGTGCCAGCAGTTCCCACAGGGAGATCAGCGAGCAGTACTTC. Translation gives CASSSHREISEQYF.

At least ten counts were recorded for this clonotype. A junction boundary mismatches the germline segment, possibly from a read error. The chain couples TRBV7-6 to TRBJ2-5, with D perhaps TRBD1 (6 bases). The CDR3 is made up of 15 amino acids. CDR1 is SGHVS, CDR2 FNYEAQ, per germline. In DNA form, the CDR3 reads TGTGCCAGCAGTTTAGACAGGTTAGGAGGAGAGACCCAGTACTTC. The encoded protein is CASSLDRLGGETQYF.

Ten or more counts support this clonotype. The V gene is TRBV12-3 or TRBV12-4, the J gene TRBJ1-2, with D perhaps matching TRBD1 (6 bases). The CDR3 sequence is 12 residues long. Trimming pared 4 bases from V and 9 bases from J, leaving 12 bases between. CDR3 protein: CASSWGHSRYTF. For the CDR3, the DNA is TGTGCCAGCAGTTGGGGACACTCTCGCTACACCTTC.

As regards this clonotype: A much larger clone sits a single nucleotide away, making a read error possible. The chain joins TRBV19 to TRBJ1-1, with a weak D call TRBD1 (5 bases). The CDR3 runs to 16 residues. Trimming stripped 4 bases from V and 1 base from J, with 16 bases between. The V gene's germline CDR1 is LNHDA and CDR2 SQIVND (reference sequence). The CDR3 nucleotides are TGTGCCAGTAGTACGATAGGGGACGCCTCGAACACTGAAGCTTTCTTT. It yields the protein CASSTIGDASNTEAFF.

This clonotype has a count of ten or more. The chain recombines TRBV7-2 with TRBJ2-5, with D maybe TRBD1 (5 bases). The CDR3 has 13 residues. Deletions cut 5 bases from V and 5 bases from J, with 12 bases between. Germline CDR1 and CDR2: SGHTA and FQGNSA. Written as DNA, the CDR3 is TGTGCCAGCAGCCCCCAGGGTGGTGAGACCCAGTACTTC. It encodes CASSPQGGETQYF.

This clonotype was detected ten times or more. J is TRBJ1-1 and V is TRBV25-1; 7 bases map to TRBD1. Trimming at V came to 3 bases and at J to 5 bases, leaving 9 bases not matched to a gene. From germline, CDR1 is MGHDK and CDR2 SYGVNS. This CDR3 is 15 amino acids long. CDR3 region: CASSDTRQGLTEAFF. CDR3 coding DNA: TGTGCCAGCAGTGATACTCGACAGGGACTGACTGAAGCTTTCTTT.

This clonotype was seen a few times. This chain connects TRBV3-1 to TRBJ2-5; TRBD2 aligns across 8 bases. This CDR3 comprises 14 residues. Germline CDR1 LGHDT, CDR2 YNNKEL (reference sequence). The junction had 5 bases not matched to a gene; V was cut back by 4 bases and J by 4 bases. CDR3 sequence reads: CASSPRLARETQYF. CDR3 coding DNA: TGTGCCAGCAGCCCGCGACTAGCGAGAGAGACCCAGTACTTC.

This clonotype was seen at least ten times. The chain uses TRBV15 and TRBJ2-5, with D perhaps given as TRBD1 or TRBD2 (5 bases each). Germline CDR1 LNHNV, CDR2 YYDKDF (reference sequence). V lost 0 bases and J lost 5, with 16 bases in between. CDR3 size: 16 residues. CDR3 region: CATSRDQGGHRETQYF. The CDR3 DNA sequence: TGTGCCACCAGCAGAGATCAGGGCGGGCACCGGGAGACCCAGTACTTC.

This clonotype was picked up many times. The chain is built from TRBV7-2 and TRBJ1-1; D is undetermined. Trimming took off 0 bases at V and 7 bases at J, with 12 bases between the two ends. Germline values: CDR1 SGHTA, CDR2 FQGNSA. The CDR3 sequence is 14 residues long. This CDR3 reads CASSLATGYGEAFF. In DNA form, the CDR3 reads TGTGCCAGCAGCTTAGCGACGGGGTATGGTGAAGCTTTCTTT.

The CDR3 bases are TGTGCCAGCAGGCAAGCCGGTGGGGCGAGGGTCTATGGCTACACCTTC. Its translation is CASRQAGGARVYGYTF. V usage is TRBV12-3 or TRBV12-4 and J usage is TRBJ1-2; maybe TRBD1 (5 bases). V was pared by 6 bases and J by 4 bases, with 21 bases between. CDR3 length: 16 residues.

This clonotype was observed a handful of times. The chain employs TRBV4-1 and TRBJ2-5; 8 nucleotides line up with TRBD2. The V and J ends lost 2 bases and 3 bases, in that order; junction bases with no gene match: 5. The germline V gene has CDR1 MGHRA and CDR2 YSYEKL. The CDR3 is 15 residues long. The CDR3 region has the DNA TGCGCCAGCAGCCAACGGGCGGGAGGCAAAGAGACCCAGTACTTC. This encodes CASSQRAGGKETQYF.

The chain is built from TRBV11-1 and TRBJ2-2; 7 nucleotides agree with TRBD1. V dropped 6 bases and J dropped 5; count of bases not matched to a gene: 18. The CDR3 extends over 18 amino acids. CDR1 is SGHAT and CDR2 is FQDESV in the germline V gene (reference sequence). The CDR3 DNA reads as TGTGCCAGCAGTTCCTTCTCCCGAGGGACAGCCCGAACCGGGGAGCTGTTTTTT. Protein sequence: CASSSFSRGTARTGELFF. Complete variable domain (other parts from reference TRBV11-1 and TRBJ2-2): EAEVAQSPRYKITEKSQAVAFWCDPISGHATLYWYRQILGQGPELLVQFQDESVVDDSQLPKDRFSAERLKGVDSTLKIQPAELGDSAMYLCASSSFSRGTARTGELFFGEGSRLTVL.

The V gene is TRBV20-1, the J gene TRBJ2-2, with D possibly being TRBD2 (5 bases). Germline V CDR1 and CDR2: DFQATT, SNEGSKA (reference sequence). CDR3 length: 14 amino acids. V lost 3 bases, J lost 1 base, and 9 bases lay in between. The CDR3 spells CSARERLNTGELFF. The DNA of the CDR3 is TGCAGTGCTAGGGAGCGGCTGAACACCGGGGAGCTGTTTTTT.

A remark on this clonotype: This could be a read error, since a much larger clone is one nucleotide away. The genes are TRBV7-2 and TRBJ1-1; TRBD1 agrees at 7 bases. Germline V gives CDR1 SGHTA, CDR2 FQGNSA. The J segment lost 7 bases and the V segment lost 4 bases, leaving 12 bases of the junction unmatched. The CDR3 spans 15 residues. The CDR3 spells CASSSTTGRYGEAFF. CDR3 nucleotide sequence: TGTGCCAGCAGCTCGACGACAGGGCGGTACGGTGAAGCTTTCTTT.

To note about this clonotype: At one boundary the junction diverges from the germline segment, which might be a read error. In DNA form, the CDR3 reads TGCAGTGCTAGAGATCGAGGAGGGCCAGCCTTC. It is translated as CSARDRGGPAF. V and J are TRBV20-1 and TRBJ2-5; possibly TRBD2 for D (6 bases). Germline V gene sequence: CDR1 DFQATT, CDR2 SNEGSKA (reference sequence). The CDR3 has 11 amino acids.

V is TRBV10-3 and J is TRBJ2-5; 11 positions agree with TRBD2. CDR1 and CDR2 (germline): ENHRY, SYGVKD. The CDR3 sequence is 16 residues long. V was clipped by 2 bases and J by 5 bases; unmatched bases: 7. CDR3 in amino acids: CAISEVASGGSETQYF. CDR3 bases: TGTGCCATCAGTGAGGTGGCTAGCGGGGGGTCGGAGACCCAGTACTTC.

This clonotype has just a few counts. V and J are TRBV9 and TRBJ1-1, with D uncertain. The germline V gene has CDR1 SGDLS and CDR2 YYNGEE. V was pared by 0 bases and J by 7 bases, with 13 bases between. The CDR3 spans 14 residues. The CDR3 nucleotides read TGTGCCAGCAGCGTAGTTGGTGGAAATGATGAAGCTTTCTTT. This translates into CASSVVGGNDEAFF. The full variable domain, with the rest looked up from reference TRBV9 and TRBJ1-1, is DSGVTQTPKHLITATGQRVTLRCSPRSGDLSVYWYQQSLDQGLQFLIQYYNGEERAKGNILERFSAQQFPDLHSELNLSSLELGDSALYFCASSVVGGNDEAFFGQGTRLTVV.

The chain combines TRBV19 with TRBJ2-7, with D perhaps assigned TRBD1 or TRBD2 (5 bases each). V was pared by 11 bases and J by 4 bases, with 18 bases between. This CDR3 is built from 13 residues. CDR1 is LNHDA, CDR2 SQIVND, per germline (reference sequence). The CDR3 coding sequence is TGTGCCTGGCTCCCAGGGCCGGGGTACGAGCAGTACTTC. Its translation: CAWLPGPGYEQYF.

The chain couples TRBV6-5 to TRBJ1-6; possibly TRBD1 for D (6 bases). Germline lookup yields CDR1 MNHEY and CDR2 SVGAGI. The germline V and J ends were trimmed by 3 bases and 6 bases, with 12 bases remaining between them. The CDR3 totals 15 residues. The DNA for the CDR3 is TGTGCCAGCAGTTATGGCAGGGGCTCTAATTCACCCCTCCACTTT. The encoded protein is CASSYGRGSNSPLHF.

This chain links TRBV29-1 with TRBJ1-1, with D uncertain. Germline-derived CDR1 and CDR2 are SQVTM and ANQGSEA. The CDR3 sequence is 11 residues long. Trimming took 6 bases from V and 6 from J, leaving 11 bases between them. The CDR3 protein is CSVGSTSEAFF. CDR3 DNA sequence: TGCAGCGTCGGGTCGACATCTGAAGCTTTCTTT.

The CDR3: CATSDRVFGELFF. The CDR3 bases are TGTGCCACCAGCGACAGAGTGTTCGGGGAGCTGTTTTTT. This chain links TRBV15 with TRBJ2-2; D is perhaps TRBD1 (5 bases). CDR1 is LNHNV, CDR2 YYDKDF, per germline (reference sequence). V was cut by 5 bases and J by 7 bases, with 11 bases left in between. The CDR3 spans 13 residues.